The subject of this entry is one T cell receptor (beta chain). Its antigen is not identified. This record comes from a study of pediatric ulcerative colitis. General study findings and limits: Blood samples from a couple of patients yielded substantially fewer templates and were excluded from blood-rectal overlap analysis. Acute severe colitis showed lower rectal diversity from clonal expansions.

Profiling relied on immunoSEQ multiplex PCR, and the TCRdb table lists in-frame clones only, not all of them. The repertoire holds tens of thousands of clones, with about 90% as singletons. Trimming pared 1 base from V and 1 base from J, leaving 16 bases between. This CDR3 is built from 17 residues. Germline V gene sequence: CDR1 LGHNA, CDR2 YSLEER. Specimen: blood. V usage is TRBV4-3 and J usage is TRBJ1-2, with D unclear. The source is a boy aged 10-17 years who was a control in a study of pediatric ulcerative colitis. CDR3 in DNA: TGCGCCAGCAGCCAAGTGTATCAGGCTCCAAATAACTATGGCTACACCTTC. Translated: CASSQVYQAPNNYGYTF.